Shown below are 7 T cell receptor beta chains from a single sample sequenced in a study of beta chain features in type 1 diabetes. Findings of the study overall: Researchers report that Type 1 diabetes patients had moderately but significantly shorter TCRB CDR3s across all four CD4+ subsets.

Their specific antigens are unknown. As every portion of the isolated RNA was reverse transcribed, the sequencing read expressed TCRB transcripts. Clones were read by immunoSEQ multiplex PCR, and TCRdb kept only the in-frame ones, dropping some. This table has about 160,000 clones, 8% to 9.5% appearing once. Specimen: central memory CD4+ T cells from blood. The source of these receptors is a woman under 30 with type 1 diabetes.

V is TRBV4-1 and J is TRBJ1-4; D not resolved. CDR1 and CDR2 from the germline V gene are MGHRA and YSYEKL. The CDR3 covers 16 residues. The V end lost 4 bases, the J end lost 0 bases, and 12 bases lay between the germline ends. The CDR3 spells CASSPRSDATNEKLFF. CDR3 coding DNA: TGCGCCAGCAGCCCTCGGAGTGACGCAACTAATGAAAAACTGTTTTTT.

The table lists this clone with a few counts. The chain is built from TRBV14 and TRBJ2-4; D might be TRBD2 (6 bases). The CDR3 runs to 18 residues. Trimming left V 0 bases short and J 5 bases short, with 20 bases between. Germline CDR1 and CDR2: SGHDN and FVKESK. Written as DNA, the CDR3 is TGTGCCAGCAGCCAAGAGGCAAGCGGAGGGTCGCGGGAAAACATTCAGTACTTC. Its translation is CASSQEASGGSRENIQYF.

This chain joins TRBV12-5 and TRBJ1-1, with D uncertain. In germline, CDR1 is LGHNT, CDR2 FRNRAP. V was pared by 5 bases and J by 2 bases, with 9 bases between. The CDR3 is made up of 13 amino acids. This chain's CDR3 is CASGNTVNTEAFF. The CDR3 nucleotides read TGTGCTAGTGGTAATACAGTCAACACTGAAGCTTTCTTT.

J is TRBJ1-1 and V is TRBV7-2, with a possible D match to TRBD1 (6 bases). CDR1 and CDR2 (germline): SGHTA, FQGNSA. The CDR3 spans 15 residues. Trimming left V 3 bases short and J 1 base short, with 12 bases between. CDR3 DNA sequence: TGTGCCAGCAGCTTGCGACCAGGGGAGAACACTGAAGCTTTCTTT. It yields the protein CASSLRPGENTEAFF.

The chain uses TRBV6-6 and TRBJ2-1; 11 bases line up with TRBD2. The CDR3 spans 16 residues. Germline CDR1 MNHNY, CDR2 SVGAGI (reference sequence). Trimming at V came to 7 bases and at J to 5 bases, leaving 10 bases not matched to a gene. CDR3 region: CASTKGGTSGDNEQFF. The CDR3, as DNA: TGTGCCAGCACCAAGGGGGGGACTAGCGGCGACAATGAGCAGTTCTTC.

The CDR3: CASSVGNSASTDTQYF. The CDR3 DNA is TGTGCCAGCAGCGTAGGAAATAGCGCAAGCACAGATACGCAGTATTTT. The genes are TRBV9 and TRBJ2-3; D may be TRBD2 (5 bases). This CDR3 spans 16 amino acids. The germline V gene has CDR1 SGDLS and CDR2 YYNGEE. V dropped 0 bases and J dropped 0 bases, with 11 bases sitting between them.

The chain is built from TRBV5-1 and TRBJ2-1; 9 nucleotides match TRBD2. The ends lost 3 bases at V and 9 bases at J; junction bases unmatched: 13. CDR1 SGHRS and CDR2 YFSETQ come from the germline V gene. There are 16 residues in the CDR3. The CDR3 bases are TGCGCCAGCAGCTACAACCTAGCGGCGGGGGGGGGTGAGCAGTTCTTC. Translated, it gives CASSYNLAAGGGEQFF.